Sequencing of this T cell receptor (beta chain) was carried out in a study of blood T cell repertoires in COVID-19 (dated by TCRdb to the early 2020s). For the wider study: Collaborator samples came from the United States, Italy and Spain and covered acute and convalescent phases of COVID-19. The prospective study material was composed of cDNA or gDNA derived from T cells, B-cell-depleted T cells, or PBMCs. The dataset comprised deeply sampled blood TCRbeta repertoires from subjects exposed to, actively infected with, or recovered from COVID-19. A freely available public database, intended as a resource for researchers studying the immune response to SARS-CoV-2, is where the repertoires were released. Samples were obtained from the ongoing ImmuneRACE study (first 160 participants) and from over a thousand subjects provided by 6 global collaborators. A de-identified subject ID, COVID-19 status, age in years and sex were almost always included in the sample metadata. Where available, HLA class I and class II types were taken from metadata supplied by the sample provider and were not determined by assay-based typing. Overall study results and their limits: Clinical and demographic metadata were provided uncurated, with the amount varying by source and participant.

The immunoSEQ Assay, a bias-controlled multiplex PCR, was used to amplify TCRbeta CDR3 regions from genomic DNA. In the paper's pipeline: Nucleated cell counts per sample were estimated from amplification of reference gene primers within the assay. To quantify the absolute abundance of each unique TCRbeta CDR3 rearrangement, sequence reads were collapsed and filtered. For each sample, productive Simpson clonality was calculated by taking the square root of Simpson's diversity index across productive rearrangements. This is the immuneACCESS table as TCRdb keeps it, with only in-frame sequences that have V and J called. A part of the clones is gone; compared with another copy, unresolved V genes explain less than half, and the rest is unexplained. For V, J and clone size, that table is used; D and trimming come from the DNA. The sample table contains under 450,000 clones; only one count was recorded for about 90% of them. Of the sample, 1.3% is held by the ten largest clones.

In the prospective study, participants were 18 to 89 years old, resided in 24 geographic areas of the United States, and were enrolled through a virtual design. In the prospective study, cohorts were assigned on the basis of participant-reported clinical history obtained from a screening survey and a study questionnaire. Recovered participants in ImmuneRACE Cohort 3 were defined by two consecutive negative NP/OP PCR tests, clearance by a healthcare professional, or resolution of symptoms. In the prospective study, mobile phlebotomists collected whole blood, serum and a nasopharyngeal or oropharyngeal swab from each participant. Over a roughly 2-month period, participants in the prospective study had the option of providing additional blood draws and questionnaires. Before DNA extraction, prospective study blood samples were shipped either frozen or at room temperature. On this clone: Its antigen has not been determined. Within one base of it there is no much larger clone, and no base qualities were kept.

The receptor was isolated from a man under 40 who had recovered from COVID-19. The sample consisted of PBMCs or T cells enriched from blood (not recorded which).

Here the CDR3 is given as CASGLVAADTQYF. The nucleotide sequence reads TGTGCTAGTGGTTTGGTAGCCGCAGATACGCAGTATTTT. The rearrangement combines TRBV12-5 with TRBJ2-3, with an unclear D gene assignment. According to the germline V gene, CDR1 reads LGHNT and CDR2 reads FRNRAP. Including cysteine and phenylalanine, the CDR3 has 13 amino acids. Only CDR3 DNA remains: 39 bases, in frame from the first base. V is pared back by 0 bases and J by 4 bases, with 5 bases lying between the germline termini.